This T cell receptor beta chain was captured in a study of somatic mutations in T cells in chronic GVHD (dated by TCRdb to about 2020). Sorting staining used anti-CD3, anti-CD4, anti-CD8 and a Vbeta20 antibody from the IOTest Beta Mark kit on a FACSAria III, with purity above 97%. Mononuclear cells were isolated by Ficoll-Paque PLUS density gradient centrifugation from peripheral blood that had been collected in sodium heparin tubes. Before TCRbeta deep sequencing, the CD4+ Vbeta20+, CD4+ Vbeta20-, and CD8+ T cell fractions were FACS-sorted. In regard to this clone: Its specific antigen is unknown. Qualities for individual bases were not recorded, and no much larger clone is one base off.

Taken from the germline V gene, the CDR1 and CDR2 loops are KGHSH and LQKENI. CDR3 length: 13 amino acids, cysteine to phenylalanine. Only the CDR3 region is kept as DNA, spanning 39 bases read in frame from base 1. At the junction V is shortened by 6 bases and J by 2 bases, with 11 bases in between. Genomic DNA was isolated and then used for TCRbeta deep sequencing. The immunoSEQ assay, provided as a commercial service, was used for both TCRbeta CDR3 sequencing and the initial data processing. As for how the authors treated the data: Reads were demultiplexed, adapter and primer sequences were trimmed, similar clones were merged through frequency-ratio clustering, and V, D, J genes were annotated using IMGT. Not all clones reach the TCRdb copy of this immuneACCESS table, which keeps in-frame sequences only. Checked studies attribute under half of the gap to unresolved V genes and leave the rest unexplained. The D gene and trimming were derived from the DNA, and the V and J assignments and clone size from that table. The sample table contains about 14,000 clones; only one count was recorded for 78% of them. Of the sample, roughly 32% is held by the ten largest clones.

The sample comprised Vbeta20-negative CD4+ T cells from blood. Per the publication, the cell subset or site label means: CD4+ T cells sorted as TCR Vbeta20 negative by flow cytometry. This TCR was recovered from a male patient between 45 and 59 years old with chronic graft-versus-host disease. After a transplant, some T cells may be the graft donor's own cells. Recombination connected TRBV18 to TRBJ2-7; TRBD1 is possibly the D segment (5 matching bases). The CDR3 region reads CASSIGVAYEQYF. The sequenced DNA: TGTGCCAGCTCCATAGGGGTCGCCTACGAGCAGTACTTC.